The 21 T cell receptor beta chains below were found in one sample sequenced in a study of OX40 agonist ivuxolimab in advanced cancers. Profiling relied on immunoSEQ multiplex PCR, and the TCRdb table lists in-frame clones only, not all of them. This table has some 68,000 clones, about 87% appearing once. The material sequenced was CD4+ or CD8+ T cells sorted from blood, taken in a trial of the OX40 agonist ivuxolimab. These receptors originate from an adult with an advanced solid tumor such as melanoma, head and neck, liver or kidney cancer.

The CDR3 sequence: CASSHAGGAETQYF. CDR3 sequence (DNA): TGTGCCAGCAGCCACGCGGGGGGCGCAGAGACCCAGTACTTC. This sequence joins TRBV7-9 and TRBJ2-5; TRBD2 agrees at 8 bases. The germline gives CDR1 SEHNR, CDR2 FQNEAQ (reference sequence). The CDR3 has 14 amino acids. The ends lost 5 bases at V and 4 bases at J; junction bases unmatched: 6. Combining the CDR3 with reference TRBV7-9 and TRBJ2-5 gives the whole variable domain DTGVSQNPRHKITKRGQNVTFRCDPISEHNRLYWYRQTLGQGPEFLTYFQNEAQLEKSRLLSDRFSAERPKGSFSTLEIQRTEQGDSAMYLCASSHAGGAETQYFGPGTRLLVL.

This clone has only one observation. The chain recombines TRBV11-3 with TRBJ1-1, with D tentatively TRBD1 (5 bases). V was pared by 5 bases and J by 3 bases, with 16 bases between. Germline V lookup: CDR1 SGHNT, CDR2 YENEEA. The CDR3 extends over 15 amino acids. CDR3 nucleotide sequence: TGTGCCAGCAGCACCCACCCGGGCAGGGACACTGAAGCTTTCTTT. It is translated as CASSTHPGRDTEAFF. The complete variable domain, with remaining parts taken from reference TRBV11-3 and TRBJ1-1, reads EAGVVQSPRYKIIEKKQPVAFWCNPISGHNTLYWYLQNLGQGPELLIRYENEEAVDDSQLPKDRFSAERLKGVDSTLKIQPAELGDSAVYLCASSTHPGRDTEAFFGQGTRLTVV.

The chain recombines TRBV28 with TRBJ1-5; maybe TRBD1 (6 bases). The CDR3 contains 16 residues. Germline CDR1 reads MDHEN; CDR2 reads SYDVKM. V lost 11 bases and J 5 bases, leaving 25 bases between the germline ends. CDR3 sequence reads: CARKAPGWSGDQPQHF. The CDR3 DNA reads as TGTGCCCGCAAAGCCCCGGGGTGGTCAGGGGATCAGCCCCAGCATTTT.

The J gene is TRBJ2-5, the V gene TRBV2; 13 bases are a match to TRBD2. Germline V gene sequence: CDR1 SNHLY, CDR2 FYNNEI. The V gene end was trimmed by 6 bases and the J gene end by 7 bases; junction bases not matched to a gene: 14. The length of the CDR3 is 17 residues. DNA for the CDR3: TGTGCCAGCAGGGTAGGGGGGACTAGCGGGAACCCGGGGACCCAGTACTTC. Protein product: CASRVGGTSGNPGTQYF.

The chain is built from TRBV15 and TRBJ2-7; TRBD1 is a possible D gene (6 bases). With 0 bases removed from V and 2 bases from J, the gap between germline ends came to 8 bases. Germline assignment: CDR1 LNHNV and CDR2 YYDKDF (reference sequence). The CDR3 sequence is 14 residues long. CDR3 sequence reads: CATSRDRGAYEQYF. The CDR3, as DNA: TGTGCCACCAGCAGAGACAGGGGAGCCTACGAGCAGTACTTC.

J is TRBJ2-3 and V is TRBV9; 7 bases are a match to TRBD1. This CDR3 spans 15 amino acids. V gave up 3 bases and J gave up 1 base; unmatched junction bases: 5. CDR1 and CDR2 from the germline V gene are SGDLS and YYNGEE. The CDR3 here is CASSEGARGTDTQYF. The DNA of the CDR3 is TGTGCCAGCAGCGAGGGGGCTCGGGGCACAGATACGCAGTATTTT.

This chain joins TRBV28 and TRBJ1-4, with unresolved D. Germline assignment: CDR1 MDHEN and CDR2 SYDVKM. Trimming took 7 bases from V and 7 from J, leaving 13 bases between them. The CDR3 spans 13 residues. CDR3 loop: CASTSTLFEKLFF. The CDR3 bases are TGTGCCAGCACTAGCACTTTGTTTGAAAAACTGTTTTTT.

The chain recombines TRBV5-6 with TRBJ2-2, with a weak D call TRBD1 (6 bases). Per germline, CDR1 SGHDT and CDR2 YYEEEE. V dropped 4 bases and J dropped 3 bases, with 19 bases sitting between them. The CDR3 runs 17 residues. Here the CDR3 reads CASSPFSRGADTGELFF. As DNA, the CDR3 is TGTGCCAGCAGCCCCTTTTCCAGGGGCGCGGACACCGGGGAGCTGTTTTTT.

The chain has TRBV20-1 and TRBJ1-2, with D perhaps matching TRBD1 (5 bases). Germline CDR1 reads DFQATT; CDR2 reads SNEGSKA (reference sequence). The CDR3 runs to 11 residues. Trimming cost V 4 bases and J 6 bases, with 9 bases left between them. CDR3 sequence (DNA): TGCAGTGCTACGACAGATGATGGCTACACCTTC. Protein sequence: CSATTDDGYTF.

CDR3 in DNA: TGCGCCAGCAGCTTAGAGACAGGGAGTTTCACAGATACGCAGTATTTT. Residues: CASSLETGSFTDTQYF. V and J are TRBV5-1 and TRBJ2-3, with 7 bases matching TRBD1. The CDR3 loop spans 16 amino acids. The V segment lost 2 bases and the J segment 2 bases; nucleotides outside the gene matches: 8. CDR1 SGHRS and CDR2 YFSETQ come from the germline V gene.

The chain joins TRBV29-1 to TRBJ2-3; TRBD2 matches 12 bases. The CDR3 covers 16 residues. Germline lookup yields CDR1 SQVTM and CDR2 ANQGSEA. After removal of 5 bases from V and 9 bases from J, the junction contained 15 bases not matched to a gene. CDR3 DNA: TGCAGCGTTCGTTCTGGGTCTAGCGGGAGGGCGCGGACGCAGTATTTT. Translating gives CSVRSGSSGRARTQYF.

V is TRBV7-9 and J is TRBJ1-4, with 9 bases lining up with TRBD1. Trimming at V came to 4 bases and at J to 8 bases, leaving 5 bases not matched to a gene. The CDR3 is 14 residues long. Germline CDR1 and CDR2: SEHNR and FQNEAQ (reference sequence). The CDR3 region has the DNA TGTGCCAGCAGCTCCGGGACAGGGAGGGAAAAACTGTTTTTT. As protein: CASSSGTGREKLFF.

The V call is TRBV7-8, the J call TRBJ2-6; TRBD1 might be the D (5 bases). The CDR3 sequence is 14 residues long. Trimming left V 6 bases short and J 1 base short, with 7 bases between. The germline V gene encodes CDR1 SGHVS and CDR2 FQNEAQ. Here the CDR3 DNA reads TGTGCCAGCAGAGGGGTTTCTGGGGCCAACGTCCTGACTTTC. Amino acids: CASRGVSGANVLTF.

The chain has TRBV4-1 and TRBJ1-1, with TRBD1 matching 11 bases. CDR1 is MGHRA, CDR2 YSYEKL, per germline. Trimming cost V 4 bases and J 3 bases; bases outside gene matches: 4. The CDR3 is 15 amino acids. CDR3 sequence: CASSPRDRGDTEAFF. The DNA for the CDR3 is TGCGCCAGCAGCCCCAGGGACAGGGGGGACACTGAAGCTTTCTTT.

The CDR3 sequence is CASSMRGGEQFF. In DNA, the CDR3 is TGTGCCAGTAGTATGCGGGGGGGTGAGCAGTTCTTC. The J gene is TRBJ2-1, the V gene TRBV19; the match to TRBD2 covers 9 bases. The junction had 0 bases not matched to a gene; V was cut back by 3 bases and J by 9 bases. The CDR3 loop spans 12 amino acids. CDR1 LNHDA and CDR2 SQIVND come from the germline V gene (reference sequence).

The chain employs TRBV19 and TRBJ2-3; D call uncertain. V shed 5 bases and J shed 8 bases, with 14 bases lying between them. Per the germline V gene, CDR1 is LNHDA and CDR2 is SQIVND (reference sequence). CDR3 length equals 13 residues. The CDR3 loop reads CASSASFPGTQYF. In DNA, the CDR3 is TGTGCCAGTAGTGCCTCGTTCCCCGGTACGCAGTATTTT.

The V gene is TRBV30, the J gene TRBJ1-4, with D maybe TRBD1 (5 bases). This CDR3 has 14 amino acids. V dropped 3 bases and J dropped 6 bases, with 14 bases sitting between them. From germline, CDR1 is GTSNPN and CDR2 SVGIG (reference sequence). The CDR3: CAWRGVGSDEKLFF. The CDR3 coding sequence is TGTGCCTGGAGAGGGGTGGGGTCGGATGAAAAACTGTTTTTT.

This clone has only a few counts. The chain couples TRBV9 to TRBJ2-2; possibly TRBD2 for D (5 bases). Germline V gene data show CDR1 as SGDLS and CDR2 as YYNGEE. This CDR3 has 14 residues. V gave up 3 bases and J gave up 4 bases, with 10 bases separating them. CDR3 nucleotide sequence: TGTGCCAGCAGCGCACTAGGCGGCACCGGGGAGCTGTTTTTT. Translated: CASSALGGTGELFF.

This clone appeared a single time. V usage is TRBV11-3 and J usage is TRBJ2-7; no clear D gene. CDR3 length: 14 amino acids. Germline V gene sequence: CDR1 SGHNT, CDR2 YENEEA. Trimming pared 1 base from V and 2 bases from J, leaving 9 bases between. As DNA, the CDR3 is TGTGCCAGCAGCTTAGTTCGGCAGGCCTACGAGCAGTACTTC. It translates to CASSLVRQAYEQYF. The full variable domain, completed using reference TRBV11-3 and TRBJ2-7, is EAGVVQSPRYKIIEKKQPVAFWCNPISGHNTLYWYLQNLGQGPELLIRYENEEAVDDSQLPKDRFSAERLKGVDSTLKIQPAELGDSAVYLCASSLVRQAYEQYFGPGTRLTVT.

CDR3 nucleotide sequence: TGTGCCAGCAGCTTGGTCGGGTGGGAGCAGTACTTC. Amino acids: CASSLVGWEQYF. The chain combines TRBV11-2 with TRBJ2-5, with a tentative D call TRBD2 (5 bases). Germline CDR1 and CDR2: SGHAT and FQNNGV. V lost 3 bases and J lost 11, with 13 bases in between. CDR3 size: 12 residues.

The chain is built from TRBV7-3 and TRBJ1-1; no clear D gene. CDR3 size: 13 residues. Germline V gene sequence: CDR1 SGHTA, CDR2 FQGTGA. V lost 1 base, J lost 11 bases, and 14 bases lay in between. The CDR3 spells CASSLIAGLEAFF. DNA of the CDR3: TGTGCCAGCAGCTTAATAGCTGGGCTGGAGGCTTTCTTT.